This T cell receptor (beta chain) was recorded in a study of tissue T cells after allogeneic stem cell transplantation (dated by TCRdb to between 2021 and 2022). General notes on the study: Using research autopsies of patients with and without GVHD, plus mouse models of GVHD, the study profiled TCR beta repertoires across many tissues. The human arm was conducted as a prospective observational study, and neither blinding nor randomization was performed. Beyond this particular receptor, the publication reports: In both patients and mice, T cells from blood and spleen covered only a limited part of the TCR repertoire found in tissues. Within patients, how anatomically similar the tissues were was a key factor in shaping TCR repertoire composition, regardless of disease or transplant status. Few T cell clones were found to be shared across patients, but shared repertoire signatures across patients were revealed in a tissue-specific fashion by motif-based clustering. Which tissue TCRs were alloreactive or antigen-specific was not determined in the study, and some of the clones might have been host cells that persisted. Sampling depth was acknowledged as a limitation, and the patient cohort was both small and clinically heterogeneous.

The library relied on the immunoSEQ multiplex PCR assay. Adaptive Biotechnologies performed the TCRbeta CDR3 sequencing at survey depth and reported CDR3 sequences, V/J genes, productive frequency and template counts. TCR beta CDR3 regions were amplified from genomic DNA instead of RNA. The study's processing was this. Jensen-Shannon divergence was used to quantify pairwise repertoire overlap between tissues, with a value of 1 indicating complete divergence and a value of 0 indicating identical repertoires. Tissues were grouped by single-linkage agglomerative hierarchical clustering of pairwise JSD values, and the clustering results were shown as dendrograms. GLIPH2 was applied to all patient samples using simulation_depth 1000, kmer_min_depth 3, and cdr3_length_cutoff 8, and only groups with more than two unique CDR3s were retained. A standardized tissue-overlap score was calculated by extrapolating Jaccard GLIPH-group overlap across patients to a standard repertoire size of 1000 clones. Associations of diversity with clinical or experimental variables used linear mixed-effect models with tissue fixed effects and individual random effects. TCRdb obtained this table from immuneACCESS and retained in-frame rearrangements with V and J assigned. These tables miss some clones; where compared with another copy, unresolved V genes account for less than half of the shortfall, and the remainder is unexplained. From that table come the V and J calls and clone size; the DNA was used to work out D and trimming. This sample holds about 5,600 clones; roughly 56% were observed only once. 7% to 10% of the sample goes to the ten largest clones.

The germline V gene encodes CDR1 KGHPV and CDR2 FQNQEV (reference sequence). The CDR3 spans 14 residues, from the cysteine through the phenylalanine. The DNA shown is the part of the CDR3 that was read: 39 bases, in frame from base 1. V trim: 6 bases; J trim: 4 bases; unmatched bases: 4. Of note for this clone: The target of this receptor is not known. The gene names and germline sequences given are murine. The DNA ends 1 residue before the CDR3 does, and the rest of the CDR3 is filled in from the germline J gene.

What this sample's time point label stands for: mouse harvest day 7 after allogeneic transplant. Mouse grafts combined 10^7 T-cell-depleted bone marrow cells with 10^6 splenic CD5+ T cells, given via tail vein injection. A major MHC-mismatch B6 (H2b) into BALB/c (H2d) model was used to model mouse GVHD, and tissues were profiled at day 7 or 14. On day 7 or 14 post-transplant, mouse tissues and retro-orbital blood were harvested with separate sterile tools for each animal, and livers were flushed beforehand. Before genomic DNA isolation with the DNeasy Blood & Tissue Kit, mouse tissues were minced with razor blades in buffered saline.

This TCR derives from a female BALB/c mouse given C57BL/6 T cells with graft-versus-host disease after an allogeneic hematopoietic cell transplant. The sequencing input was gut tissue. Here the chain combines TRBV26 and TRBJ2-3, with TRBD1 matching 10 junction bases. CDR3 DNA, as far as it was read: TGTGCCAGCAGACGGGGACAGGGGACAGAAACGCTGTAT. It is translated as CASRRGQGTETLY. The CDR3 reads in full as CASRRGQGTETLYF.